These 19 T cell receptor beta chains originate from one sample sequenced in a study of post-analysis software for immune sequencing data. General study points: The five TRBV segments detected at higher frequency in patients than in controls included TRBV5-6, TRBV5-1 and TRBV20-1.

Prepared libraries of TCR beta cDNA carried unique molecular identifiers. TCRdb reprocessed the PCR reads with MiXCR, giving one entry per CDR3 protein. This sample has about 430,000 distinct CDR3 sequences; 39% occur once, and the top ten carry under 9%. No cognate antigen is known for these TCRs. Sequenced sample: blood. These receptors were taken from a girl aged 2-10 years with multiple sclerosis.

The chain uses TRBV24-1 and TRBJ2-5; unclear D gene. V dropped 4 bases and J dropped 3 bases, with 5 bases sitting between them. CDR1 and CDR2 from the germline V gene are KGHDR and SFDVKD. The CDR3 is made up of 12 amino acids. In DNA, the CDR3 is TGTGCCACCAGTGACCAAGAAGAGACCCAGTACTTC. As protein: CATSDQEETQYF.

The CDR3 spells CATAPGQGPQETQYF. CDR3 DNA: TGTGCCACGGCGCCGGGACAGGGGCCCCAAGAGACCCAGTACTTC. The chain links TRBV15 to TRBJ2-5; TRBD1 matches at 10 bases. This CDR3 has 15 amino acids. Germline V gene sequence: CDR1 LNHNV, CDR2 YYDKDF (reference sequence). The V segment lost 9 bases and the J segment 1 base; nucleotides outside the gene matches: 8.

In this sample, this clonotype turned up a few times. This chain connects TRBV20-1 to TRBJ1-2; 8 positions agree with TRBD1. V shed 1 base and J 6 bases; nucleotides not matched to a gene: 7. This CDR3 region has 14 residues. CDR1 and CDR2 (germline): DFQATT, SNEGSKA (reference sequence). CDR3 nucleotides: TGCAGTGCTAGAGTGGCGGACAGGGTTGATGGCTACACCTTC. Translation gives CSARVADRVDGYTF.

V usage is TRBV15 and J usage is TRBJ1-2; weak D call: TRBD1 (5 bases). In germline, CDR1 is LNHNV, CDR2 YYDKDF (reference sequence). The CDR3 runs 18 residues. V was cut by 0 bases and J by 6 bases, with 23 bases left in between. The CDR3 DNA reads TGTGCCACCAGCAGAGATATGTTTGCGGCGGCGGGACCAAATGGCTACACCTTC. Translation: CATSRDMFAAAGPNGYTF.

The CDR3 nucleotides read TGTGCCAGCAGCTCCGGCAGGGGAACTAACTATGGCTACACCTTC. It yields the protein CASSSGRGTNYGYTF. The chain is built from TRBV7-9 and TRBJ1-2, with D possibly being TRBD1 (6 bases). The CDR3 length is 15 residues. CDR1 and CDR2 from the germline V gene are SEHNR and FQNEAQ (reference sequence). V was clipped by 4 bases and J by 0 bases, with 12 bases between them.

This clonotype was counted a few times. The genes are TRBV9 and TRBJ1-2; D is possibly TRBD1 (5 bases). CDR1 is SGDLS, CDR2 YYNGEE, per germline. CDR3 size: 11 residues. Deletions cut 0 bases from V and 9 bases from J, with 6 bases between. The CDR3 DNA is TGTGCCAGCAGCGTAGGACAGAGCTACACCTTC. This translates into CASSVGQSYTF.

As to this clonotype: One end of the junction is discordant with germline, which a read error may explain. CDR3 in amino acids: CASSVRLNTVAFF. In DNA form, the CDR3 reads TGTGCCAGCAGCGTACGGTTGAACACTGTAGCTTTCTTT. The V call is TRBV9, the J call TRBJ1-1; D is ambiguous. CDR3 length: 13 residues. From germline, CDR1 is SGDLS and CDR2 YYNGEE. Drawing the rest from reference TRBV9 and TRBJ1-1, the complete variable domain is DSGVTQTPKHLITATGQRVTLRCSPRSGDLSVYWYQQSLDQGLQFLIQYYNGEERAKGNILERFSAQQFPDLHSELNLSSLELGDSALYFCASSVRLNTVAFFGQGTRLTVV.

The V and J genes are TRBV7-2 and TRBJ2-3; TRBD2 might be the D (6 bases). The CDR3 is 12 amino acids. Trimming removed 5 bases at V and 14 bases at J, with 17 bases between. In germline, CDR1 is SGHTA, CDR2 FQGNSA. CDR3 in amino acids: CASSASSEPGYF. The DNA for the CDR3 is TGTGCCAGCAGCGCATCTAGCGAGCCGGGGTATTTT. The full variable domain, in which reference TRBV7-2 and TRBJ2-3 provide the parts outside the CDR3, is GAGVSQSPSNKVTEKGKDVELRCDPISGHTALYWYRQSLGQGLEFLIYFQGNSAPDKSGLPSDRFSAERTGGSVSTLTIQRTQQEDSAVYLCASSASSEPGYFGPGTRLTVL.

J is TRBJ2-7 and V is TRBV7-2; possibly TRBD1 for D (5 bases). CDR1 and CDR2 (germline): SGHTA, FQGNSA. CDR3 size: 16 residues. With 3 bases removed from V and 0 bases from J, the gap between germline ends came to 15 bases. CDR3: CASSFIFGQSSYEQYF. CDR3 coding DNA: TGTGCCAGCAGCTTTATTTTTGGACAAAGCTCCTACGAGCAGTACTTC.

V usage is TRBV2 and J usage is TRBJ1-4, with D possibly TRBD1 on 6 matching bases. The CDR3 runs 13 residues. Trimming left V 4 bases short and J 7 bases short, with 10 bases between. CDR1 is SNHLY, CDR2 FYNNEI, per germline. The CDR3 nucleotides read TGTGCCAGCAGTGCAGGGGATCGTGAAAAACTGTTTTTT. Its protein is CASSAGDREKLFF.

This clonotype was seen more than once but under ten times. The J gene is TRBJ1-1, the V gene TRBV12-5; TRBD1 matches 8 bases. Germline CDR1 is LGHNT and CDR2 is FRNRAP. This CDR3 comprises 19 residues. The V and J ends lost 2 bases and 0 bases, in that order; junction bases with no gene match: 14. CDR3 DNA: TGTGCTAGTGGTTTGACCCTGACAGGGGCGATCCCACTGAACACTGAAGCTTTCTTT. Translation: CASGLTLTGAIPLNTEAFF.

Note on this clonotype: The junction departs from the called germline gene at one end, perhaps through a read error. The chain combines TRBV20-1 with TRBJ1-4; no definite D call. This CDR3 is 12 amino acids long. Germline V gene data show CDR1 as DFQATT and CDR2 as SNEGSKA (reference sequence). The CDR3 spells CSARVLNEKRFF. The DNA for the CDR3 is TGCAGTGCAAGGGTGCTTAATGAAAAACGGTTTTTT.

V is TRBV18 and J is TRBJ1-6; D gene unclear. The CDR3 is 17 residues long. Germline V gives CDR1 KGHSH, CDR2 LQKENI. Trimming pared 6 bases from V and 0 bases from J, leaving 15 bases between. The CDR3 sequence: CASSPSIGSSYNSPLHF. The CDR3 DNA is TGTGCCAGCTCGCCATCCATCGGGAGCTCCTATAATTCACCCCTCCACTTT.

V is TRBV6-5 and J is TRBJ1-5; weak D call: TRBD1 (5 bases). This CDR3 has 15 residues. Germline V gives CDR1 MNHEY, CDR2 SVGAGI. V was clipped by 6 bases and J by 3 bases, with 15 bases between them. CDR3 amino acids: CASSVTGGPNQPQHF. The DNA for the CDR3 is TGTGCCAGCAGCGTCACGGGGGGACCCAATCAGCCCCAGCATTTT.

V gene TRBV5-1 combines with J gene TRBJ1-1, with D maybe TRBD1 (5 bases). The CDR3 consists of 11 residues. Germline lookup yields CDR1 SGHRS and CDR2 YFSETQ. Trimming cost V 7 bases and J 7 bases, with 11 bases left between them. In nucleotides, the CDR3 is TGCGCCAGCTGGGGGGGGGGTGAAGCTTTCTTT. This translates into CASWGGGEAFF.

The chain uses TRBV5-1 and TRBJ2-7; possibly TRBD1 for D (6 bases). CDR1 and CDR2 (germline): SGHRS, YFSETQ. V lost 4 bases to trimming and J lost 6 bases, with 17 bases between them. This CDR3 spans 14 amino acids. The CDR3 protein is CASSPGQSSGEQYF. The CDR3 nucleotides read TGCGCCAGCAGCCCCGGACAGAGCAGCGGCGAGCAGTACTTC. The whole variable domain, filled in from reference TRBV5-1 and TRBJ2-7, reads KAGVTQTPRYLIKTRGQQVTLSCSPISGHRSVSWYQQTPGQGLQFLFEYFSETQRNKGNFPGRFSGRQFSNSRSEMNVSTLELGDSALYLCASSPGQSSGEQYFGPGTRLTVT.

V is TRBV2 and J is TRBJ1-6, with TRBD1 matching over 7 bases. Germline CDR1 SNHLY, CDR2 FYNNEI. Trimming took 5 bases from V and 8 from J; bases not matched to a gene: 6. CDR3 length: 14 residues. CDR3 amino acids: CASSSGQGDSPLHF. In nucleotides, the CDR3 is TGTGCCAGCAGTTCGGGGCAGGGGGATTCACCCCTCCACTTT.

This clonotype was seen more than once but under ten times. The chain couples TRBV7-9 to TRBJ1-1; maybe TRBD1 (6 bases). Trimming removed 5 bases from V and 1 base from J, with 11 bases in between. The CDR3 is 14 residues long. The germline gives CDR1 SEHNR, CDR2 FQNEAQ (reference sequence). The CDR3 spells CASSQEDRNTEAFF. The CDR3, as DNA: TGTGCCAGCAGCCAAGAGGACAGGAACACTGAAGCTTTCTTT.

Written as DNA, the CDR3 is TGCAGCGTTGAACTAGCGGGAGGCACAGATACGCAGTATTTT. Translating gives CSVELAGGTDTQYF. V usage is TRBV29-1 and J usage is TRBJ2-3, with 10 bases that match TRBD2. V dropped 2 bases and J dropped 1; count of bases not matched to a gene: 0. The germline CDR1 and CDR2 sequences are SQVTM and ANQGSEA. The CDR3 runs to 14 residues.